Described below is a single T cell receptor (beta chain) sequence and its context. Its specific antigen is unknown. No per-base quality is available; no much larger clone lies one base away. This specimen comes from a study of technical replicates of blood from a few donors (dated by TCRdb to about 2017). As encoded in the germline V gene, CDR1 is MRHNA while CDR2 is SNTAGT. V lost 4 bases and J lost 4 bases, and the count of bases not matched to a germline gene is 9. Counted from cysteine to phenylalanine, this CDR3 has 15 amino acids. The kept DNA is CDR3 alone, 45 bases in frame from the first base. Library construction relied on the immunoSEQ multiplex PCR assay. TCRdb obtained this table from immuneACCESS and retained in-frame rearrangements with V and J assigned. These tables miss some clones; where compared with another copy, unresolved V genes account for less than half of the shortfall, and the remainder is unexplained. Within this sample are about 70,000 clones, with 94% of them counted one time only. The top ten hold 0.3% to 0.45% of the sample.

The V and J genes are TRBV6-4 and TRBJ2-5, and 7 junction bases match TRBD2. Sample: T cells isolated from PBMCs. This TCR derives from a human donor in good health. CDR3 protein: CASSVTGGNLETQYF. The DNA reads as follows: TGTGCCAGCAGTGTAACGGGAGGAAACTTAGAGACCCAGTACTTC.